The clone carrying this T cell receptor beta chain was seen ten or more times. This sample is drawn from a study of T cells in Graves' hyperthyroidism and ophthalmopathy. The CDR3 runs 15 residues. Germline CDR1 is SNHLY and CDR2 is FYNNEI. V was pared by 1 base and J by 3 bases, with 0 bases of the junction left unmatched. There were TCR beta CDR3 regions amplified from RNA transcripts. A set of HTBI primers served as the primers for a first-round RT-PCR of the TCR CDR3. TCRdb reprocessed the multiplex PCR reads via MiXCR and lists one record per CDR3 protein. This sample yields under 750,000 distinct CDR3 sequences, of which around 19% are seen a single time; over 15% belongs to the top ten.

Sequenced input: blood. This chain joins TRBV2 and TRBJ2-2; TRBD2 agrees at 9 bases. This TCR was sampled from a woman aged 45-65 years with Graves' hyperthyroidism that later progressed to Graves' ophthalmopathy. This chain's CDR3 is CASSEGTSDTGELFF. DNA of the CDR3: TGTGCCAGCAGTGAAGGGACTAGCGACACCGGGGAGCTGTTTTTT.